The 26 T cell receptor beta chains in this list originate from one sample, sequenced in a study of control samples from healthy donors and cancer patients. The protocol was immunoSEQ multiplex PCR, while the TCRdb copy is restricted to in-frame clones and leaves out a portion. This sample has under 150,000 clones; 93% occur once, and the top ten carry about 2.6%. The specimen sequenced was blood. The source is a man younger than 40 in good health.

This clone was seen only once. The chain links TRBV28 to TRBJ2-1; the D gene could be TRBD1 or TRBD2 (5 bases each). Per the germline V gene, CDR1 is MDHEN and CDR2 is SYDVKM. Trimming took off 11 bases at V and 3 bases at J, with 14 bases between the two ends. This CDR3 contains 13 residues. CDR3 sequence reads: CAAGAGRYNEQFF. The CDR3 region has the DNA TGTGCCGCCGGGGCAGGCCGCTACAATGAGCAGTTCTTC.

The chain is built from TRBV2 and TRBJ1-5; a weak D match, TRBD1 (6 bases). CDR1 is SNHLY, CDR2 FYNNEI, per germline. The CDR3 covers 13 residues. With 7 bases removed from V and 3 bases from J, the gap between germline ends came to 10 bases. CDR3 loop: CASTRDINQPQHF. CDR3 DNA sequence: TGTGCCAGCACCCGGGACATCAATCAGCCCCAGCATTTT.

This clone was recorded only once. The J gene is TRBJ2-1, the V gene TRBV15; 8 bases are a match to TRBD2. The CDR3 is 16 residues long. J lost 5 bases, V lost 5 bases, and 11 bases had no gene match. Germline values: CDR1 LNHNV, CDR2 YYDKDF (reference sequence). CDR3 region: CATSPPPGRGDNEQFF. CDR3 DNA: TGTGCCACCAGCCCCCCCCCGGGGCGGGGGGACAATGAGCAGTTCTTC.

V usage is TRBV2 and J usage is TRBJ1-2, with 7 bases that match TRBD1. Germline-derived CDR1 and CDR2 are SNHLY and FYNNEI. The CDR3 runs 12 residues. Trimming took 5 bases from V and 8 from J; bases not matched to a gene: 5. CDR3 protein: CASSWAGGGYTF. The DNA of the CDR3 is TGTGCCAGCAGTTGGGCAGGGGGAGGCTACACCTTC.

The chain uses TRBV7-2 and TRBJ2-1, with D unresolved. The CDR3 is made up of 14 amino acids. Germline CDR1 is SGHTA and CDR2 is FQGNSA. Deletions cut 1 base from V and 6 bases from J, with 10 bases between. The CDR3 loop is CASSLGNSFNEQFF. CDR3 nucleotide sequence: TGTGCCAGCAGCTTAGGGAACAGTTTCAATGAGCAGTTCTTC.

The V call is TRBV28, the J call TRBJ2-1, with TRBD1 matching over 10 bases. Losses at the gene ends were 6 bases for V and 3 bases for J; bases not matched to a gene: 8. CDR1 is MDHEN, CDR2 SYDVKM, per germline. This CDR3 region has 16 residues. The CDR3 spells CASRPLDRGLYNEQFF. The CDR3 bases are TGTGCCAGCAGACCCCTCGACAGGGGGCTCTACAATGAGCAGTTCTTC.

The DNA of the CDR3 is TGTGCCAGCAGCCCCGGACAAGGGACTAATGAAAAACTGTTTTTT. It specifies CASSPGQGTNEKLFF. The V and J genes are TRBV9 and TRBJ1-4, with D tentatively TRBD1 (5 bases). Germline V gene lookup returns CDR1 SGDLS and CDR2 YYNGEE. V dropped 4 bases and J dropped 2 bases, with 12 bases sitting between them. The CDR3 contains 15 residues. Full variable domain (remainder filled in from reference TRBV9 and TRBJ1-4): DSGVTQTPKHLITATGQRVTLRCSPRSGDLSVYWYQQSLDQGLQFLIQYYNGEERAKGNILERFSAQQFPDLHSELNLSSLELGDSALYFCASSPGQGTNEKLFFGSGTQLSVL.

The chain uses TRBV5-4 and TRBJ2-7; 9 nucleotides match TRBD2. V lost 4 bases to trimming and J lost 1 base; unmatched junction nucleotides: 9. The CDR3 totals 16 residues. From germline, CDR1 is SGHNT and CDR2 YYREEE (reference sequence). CDR3 sequence reads: CASSPFGSGGSYEQYF. The CDR3, as DNA: TGTGCCAGCAGCCCTTTTGGGAGCGGGGGGTCCTACGAGCAGTACTTC.

The chain recombines TRBV11-3 with TRBJ2-7; possibly TRBD1 or TRBD2 for D (5 bases each). V gave up 5 bases and J gave up 5 bases, with 16 bases separating them. Per the germline V gene, CDR1 is SGHNT and CDR2 is YENEEA. This CDR3 spans 14 amino acids. The CDR3 here is CASSTRGGGNEQYF. DNA of the CDR3: TGTGCCAGCAGCACGCGTGGTGGGGGAAACGAGCAGTACTTC. Looking up the rest from reference TRBV11-3 and TRBJ2-7 gives the full variable domain: EAGVVQSPRYKIIEKKQPVAFWCNPISGHNTLYWYLQNLGQGPELLIRYENEEAVDDSQLPKDRFSAERLKGVDSTLKIQPAELGDSAVYLCASSTRGGGNEQYFGPGTRLTVT.

The rearrangement links TRBV9 to TRBJ2-1; tentative D call: TRBD2 (6 bases). The CDR3 has 15 residues. The germline gives CDR1 SGDLS, CDR2 YYNGEE. V was cut by 0 bases and J by 10 bases, with 17 bases left in between. The CDR3 DNA sequence: TGTGCCAGCAGCGTAGTTGGGGGAATGGGGGGAGAGCAGTTCTTC. Residues: CASSVVGGMGGEQFF.

The V call is TRBV5-1, the J call TRBJ2-2; no clear D gene. Germline CDR1 is SGHRS and CDR2 is YFSETQ. The CDR3 totals 13 residues. With 5 bases removed from V and 5 bases from J, the gap between germline ends came to 10 bases. CDR3 in amino acids: CASRTTVTGELFF. For the CDR3, the DNA is TGCGCCAGCAGAACGACGGTAACCGGGGAGCTGTTTTTT.

The chain employs TRBV2 and TRBJ2-3; D call uncertain. The CDR3 spans 12 residues. CDR1 and CDR2 from the germline V gene are SNHLY and FYNNEI. V lost 6 bases and J lost 9, with 13 bases in between. DNA of the CDR3: TGTGCCAGCAGGCTCGGGCGCGACACGCAGTATTTT. Encoded protein: CASRLGRDTQYF.

The chain is built from TRBV19 and TRBJ2-7; unclear D gene. V lost 3 bases, J lost 2 bases, and 11 bases lay in between. CDR1 is LNHDA and CDR2 is SQIVND in the germline V gene (reference sequence). The CDR3 contains 14 residues. The CDR3 DNA reads TGTGCCAGTAGTATGTCTAGGAGTGCCTACGAGCAGTACTTC. Protein sequence: CASSMSRSAYEQYF.

V gene TRBV29-1 combines with J gene TRBJ2-6, with 8 bases matching TRBD1. The CDR3 loop spans 16 amino acids. Germline V gene lookup returns CDR1 SQVTM and CDR2 ANQGSEA. Unmatched junction bases numbered 6, after V lost 5 bases and J lost 0 bases. CDR3 nucleotides: TGCAGCGTTTCGGGAGACAGGGGCTCTGGGGCCAACGTCCTGACTTTC. Translating it yields CSVSGDRGSGANVLTF.

The chain carries TRBV7-8 and TRBJ1-2; D not certain. This CDR3 has 13 residues. The V gene's germline CDR1 is SGHVS and CDR2 FQNEAQ. V was cut by 2 bases and J by 1 base, with 5 bases left in between. This chain's CDR3 is CASSLQRNYGYTF. CDR3 DNA sequence: TGTGCCAGCAGCTTACAGCGTAACTATGGCTACACCTTC. Full variable domain (rest looked up from reference TRBV7-8 and TRBJ1-2): GAGVSQSPRYKVAKRGQDVALRCDPISGHVSLFWYQQALGQGPEFLTYFQNEAQLDKSGLPSDRFFAERPEGSVSTLKIQRTQQEDSAVYLCASSLQRNYGYTFGSGTRLTVV.

This chain connects TRBV5-1 to TRBJ1-1; D not certain. V was clipped by 4 bases and J by 4 bases, with 8 bases between them. In germline, CDR1 is SGHRS, CDR2 YFSETQ. CDR3 length equals 12 residues. The CDR3, as DNA: TGCGCCAGCAGCCAAGGGAGCACTGAAGCTTTCTTT. It is translated as CASSQGSTEAFF.

V is TRBV28 and J is TRBJ2-7; 8 nucleotides align to TRBD1. Looked up from germline, CDR1 is MDHEN and CDR2 is SYDVKM. Trimming took 4 bases from V and 0 from J; bases not matched to a gene: 5. CDR3 length: 15 residues. The CDR3 spells CASSWDRSFSYEQYF. The CDR3 coding sequence is TGTGCCAGCAGTTGGGACAGGTCTTTCTCCTACGAGCAGTACTTC.

V and J are TRBV7-2 and TRBJ2-3; 11 bases are shared with TRBD2. CDR1 is SGHTA, CDR2 FQGNSA, per germline. This CDR3 region has 16 residues. J lost 3 bases, V lost 5 bases, and 7 bases had no gene match. The CDR3: CASSIRLAGLTDTQYF. The CDR3 DNA sequence: TGTGCCAGCAGCATCAGACTAGCGGGGCTAACAGATACGCAGTATTTT.

The chain uses TRBV6-5 and TRBJ2-7, with 11 bases that match TRBD1. Germline V gives CDR1 MNHEY, CDR2 SVGAGI. Trimming took 5 bases from V and 5 from J; bases not matched to a gene: 5. This CDR3 comprises 14 residues. The CDR3 DNA sequence: TGTGCCAGCAGTCGGACAGGGGGCTTAAACGAGCAGTACGTC. This sequence encodes CASSRTGGLNEQYV.

The chain uses TRBV6-4 and TRBJ1-3; no clear D. The V gene's germline CDR1 is MRHNA and CDR2 SNTAGT. The CDR3 extends over 17 amino acids. V lost 4 bases to trimming and J lost 7 bases, with 23 bases between them. Written as DNA, the CDR3 is TGTGCCAGCAGTGGCTGCCCCCGTGACACCCAGCGGAACACCATATATTTT. It encodes CASSGCPRDTQRNTIYF.

The chain couples TRBV5-6 to TRBJ1-1; D not resolved. The length of the CDR3 is 16 residues. Between the trimmed V and J ends, which lost 1 base and 3 bases, there was a span of 16 bases. Looked up from germline, CDR1 is SGHDT and CDR2 is YYEEEE. DNA for the CDR3: TGTGCCAGCAGCTTGCCGTTGGTGGGGAGCGACACTGAAGCTTTCTTT. Protein: CASSLPLVGSDTEAFF.

The chain is built from TRBV7-9 and TRBJ2-7; 7 positions agree with TRBD1. This CDR3 spans 16 amino acids. Germline V lookup: CDR1 SEHNR, CDR2 FQNEAQ (reference sequence). V lost 5 bases and J lost 2; bases outside the gene matches: 12. In nucleotides, the CDR3 is TGTGCCAGCAGCCGCGATTTGGCAGGGGGAACCTACGAGCAGTACTTC. This sequence encodes CASSRDLAGGTYEQYF.

The chain joins TRBV3-1 (or the pseudogene TRBV3-2) to TRBJ2-1; 9 bases align to TRBD2. J gave up 5 bases and V 3 bases, and 5 bases lay outside the gene matches. The CDR3 is 15 residues long. Germline assignment: CDR1 LGHDT and CDR2 YNNKEL (reference sequence). CDR3 protein: CASSQGRGGNNEQFF. The CDR3 nucleotides read TGTGCCAGCAGCCAGGGGCGGGGGGGTAACAATGAGCAGTTCTTC.

The chain couples TRBV24-1 to TRBJ2-1, with D uncertain. The CDR3 spans 14 residues. V was shortened by 4 bases and J by 4 bases, with 10 bases between the two germline ends. CDR1 and CDR2 (germline): KGHDR, SFDVKD. The CDR3 sequence: CATSDTDKYNEQFF. The CDR3 nucleotides are TGTGCCACCAGTGACACAGACAAATACAATGAGCAGTTCTTC.

V is TRBV3-1 (or the pseudogene TRBV3-2) and J is TRBJ2-5; D remains unclear. CDR3 length: 14 residues. The germline V gene encodes CDR1 LGHDT and CDR2 YNNKEL (reference sequence). Trimming took 2 bases from V and 0 from J, leaving 7 bases between them. The CDR3 sequence is CASSQNQYQETQYF. The CDR3 coding sequence is TGTGCCAGCAGCCAAAATCAGTACCAAGAGACCCAGTACTTC.

The CDR3 here is CASSLKAGRAYEQYF. CDR3 in DNA: TGTGCCAGCAGTTTAAAGGCAGGGCGGGCCTACGAGCAGTACTTC. This rearrangement joins TRBV27 to TRBJ2-7, with D tentatively TRBD1 or TRBD2 (5 bases each). Trimming took off 2 bases at V and 2 bases at J, with 13 bases between the two ends. The CDR3 is made up of 15 amino acids. Looked up from germline, CDR1 is MNHEY and CDR2 is SMNVEV (reference sequence).